This TCR beta chain was documented in a study of response to subunit inactivated influenza vaccine. The CDR3 spans 14 residues. V dropped 2 bases and J dropped 7 bases, with 14 bases sitting between them. One entry per CDR3 protein, called by TCRdb with MiXCR from the RT-PCR reads. There are around 570,000 distinct CDR3 sequences in the sample; approximately 10% occur only once, and roughly 9.6% lies in the top ten. The sample also formed part of further work on T cells expressing NK-cell markers. From that study: 5'RACE template switching with UMIs produced the TCR beta cDNA.

The receptor's source is a man between 45 and 60 years old who received an inactivated influenza vaccine. Specimen: PBMCs from blood, collected on the day of vaccination. The rearrangement joins TRBV12-3 or TRBV12-4 to TRBJ1-1; no clear D gene. The CDR3 protein is CASSLRPARVEAFF. Written as DNA, the CDR3 is TGTGCCAGCAGTTTACGCCCCGCCCGGGTTGAAGCTTTCTTT.